Shown below are 19 T cell receptor beta chains from a single sample sequenced in a study of Graves' ophthalmopathy and Graves' hyperthyroidism (dated by TCRdb to the late 2010s). This sample was sequenced with an Illumina HiSeq 2000. For repertoire sequencing, TCR beta CDR3 regions were amplified from RNA transcripts. The first round was an RT-PCR using HTBI primers with the Qiagen OneStep RT-PCR kit, and this first round was followed by a second-round multiplex PCR, then size selection and purification. TCRdb handled the public reads itself, with Q25 trimming in fastp and clone calling in MiXCR, and kept productive beta chains. Each record represents a unique CDR3 protein, reported with the most common genes and DNA among its rows. This sample holds about 740,000 distinct CDR3 sequences; 35% to 50% were observed only once. The ten largest clones take up about 40% of the sample. The sequenced sample consisted of peripheral blood. These receptors originate from an adult man with Graves' ophthalmopathy.

In its sample, this clonotype was seen many times. The V gene is TRBV7-9, the J gene TRBJ1-1; perhaps TRBD1 as D (6 bases). Germline V lookup: CDR1 SEHNR, CDR2 FQNEAQ (reference sequence). Trimming took 0 bases from V and 1 from J, leaving 9 bases between them. This CDR3 is built from 15 residues. The CDR3 sequence: CASSLALGANTEAFF. CDR3 nucleotide sequence: TGTGCCAGCAGCTTAGCTCTGGGGGCGAACACTGAAGCTTTCTTT.

The chain couples TRBV10-3 to TRBJ1-1; D gene ambiguous. CDR3 size: 11 residues. V was shortened by 2 bases and J by 11 bases, with 9 bases between the two germline ends. Germline V gives CDR1 ENHRY, CDR2 SYGVKD. CDR3 sequence (DNA): TGTGCCATCAGTGAGGGGGAGAATGCTTTCTTT. Protein sequence: CAISEGENAFF.

This clonotype was recorded a few times. The rearrangement links TRBV9 to TRBJ2-2; D possibly corresponds to TRBD1 (6 bases). This CDR3 has 15 residues. V dropped 0 bases and J dropped 6 bases, with 12 bases sitting between them. Germline V gene sequence: CDR1 SGDLS, CDR2 YYNGEE. The CDR3 reads CASSVAAGESGELFF. In nucleotides, the CDR3 is TGTGCCAGCAGCGTAGCGGCAGGGGAATCCGGGGAGCTGTTTTTT.

This chain links TRBV9 with TRBJ1-2, with 10 bases that match TRBD1. From germline, CDR1 is SGDLS and CDR2 YYNGEE. The CDR3 has 15 residues. V lost 4 bases and J lost 6; bases outside the gene matches: 9. This CDR3 reads CASSSGGGTGDGYTF. The CDR3, as DNA: TGTGCCAGCAGCTCAGGAGGGGGGACAGGGGATGGCTACACCTTC.

The chain recombines TRBV11-2 with TRBJ2-5; TRBD2 aligns across 13 bases. The CDR3 sequence is 16 residues long. V lost 4 bases and J lost 7; bases outside the gene matches: 9. Germline values: CDR1 SGHAT, CDR2 FQNNGV. The chain's CDR3 is CASSSGTSGAMGTQYF. The CDR3 bases are TGTGCCAGCAGCTCGGGGACTAGCGGGGCGATGGGGACCCAGTACTTC.

This clonotype was detected many times. This rearrangement joins TRBV9 to TRBJ1-6; TRBD1 agrees at 7 bases. The CDR3 is 15 residues long. Germline-derived CDR1 and CDR2 are SGDLS and YYNGEE. The V gene end was trimmed by 2 bases and the J gene end by 9 bases; junction bases not matched to a gene: 8. CDR3 sequence reads: CASSVEGGAGSPLHF. The CDR3 DNA is TGTGCCAGCAGCGTCGAAGGGGGCGCGGGTTCACCCCTCCACTTT.

V is TRBV7-3 and J is TRBJ2-2; no reliable D call. CDR1 is SGHTA, CDR2 FQGTGA, per germline. Trimming cost V 5 bases and J 7 bases, with 8 bases left between them. The CDR3 loop spans 12 amino acids. CDR3 in amino acids: CASSQEVGELFF. The CDR3, as DNA: TGTGCCAGCAGCCAGGAAGTCGGGGAGCTGTTTTTT.

The V call is TRBV25-1, the J call TRBJ1-6; 9 bases line up with TRBD1. CDR1 is MGHDK and CDR2 is SYGVNS in the germline V gene. V was pared by 6 bases and J by 7 bases, with 1 base of the junction left unmatched. CDR3 size: 13 residues. The CDR3 protein is CASRGTGNSPLHF. CDR3 sequence (DNA): TGTGCCAGCAGGGGGACAGGGAATTCACCCCTCCACTTT.

This clonotype was picked up many times. The chain combines TRBV29-1 with TRBJ1-1, with TRBD1 matching 9 bases. Trimming took 4 bases from V and 0 from J; bases not matched to a gene: 3. Germline V lookup: CDR1 SQVTM, CDR2 ANQGSEA. This CDR3 is built from 14 residues. The CDR3 reads CSVGQGVLNTEAFF. As DNA, the CDR3 is TGCAGCGTTGGACAGGGGGTCCTGAACACTGAAGCTTTCTTT.

Details on this clonotype: It is likely a read error, because the conserved phenylalanine at the end of the CDR3 is missing. This chain uses TRBV27 with TRBJ2-7; 8 nucleotides match TRBD2. CDR3 length: 14 amino acids. Germline V gives CDR1 MNHEY, CDR2 SMNVEV (reference sequence). Trimming took 3 bases from V and 6 from J; bases not matched to a gene: 7. CDR3: CASSFVAGLSEQYC. The CDR3 DNA is TGTGCCAGCAGTTTCGTAGCGGGGCTGTCCGAGCAGTACTGC.

Ten or more counts support this clonotype. The V gene is TRBV10-3, the J gene TRBJ1-4; a weak D match, TRBD1 (5 bases). This CDR3 has 15 residues. CDR1 and CDR2 (germline): ENHRY, SYGVKD. V was clipped by 1 base and J by 5 bases, with 11 bases between them. The CDR3 loop reads CAISEFPGPNEKLFF. CDR3 coding DNA: TGTGCCATCAGTGAGTTCCCGGGGCCGAATGAAAAACTGTTTTTT.

This clonotype was observed at least ten times. The chain couples TRBV7-3 to TRBJ2-5; TRBD2 agrees at 8 bases. Germline-derived CDR1 and CDR2 are SGHTA and FQGTGA. V lost 2 bases, J lost 4 bases, and 6 bases stayed unmatched. The CDR3 has 15 residues. CDR3 sequence reads: CASSLQSAGGETQYF. The CDR3 region has the DNA TGTGCCAGCAGCTTACAGTCCGCGGGAGGAGAGACCCAGTACTTC.

Turning to this clonotype: One end of the junction does not line up with germline, which may come from a read error. This rearrangement joins TRBV7-2 to TRBJ1-1; the D is unclear. The CDR3 spans 15 residues. The germline V gene has CDR1 SGHTA and CDR2 FQGNSA. The CDR3 loop is CASSLEETMDTEAFF. For the CDR3, the DNA is TGCGCCAGCAGCTTGGAGGAGACCATGGACACTGAAGCTTTCTTT.

There are a few counts of this clonotype. The rearrangement links TRBV20-1 to TRBJ1-1, with 9 bases lining up with TRBD1. Germline V gene data show CDR1 as DFQATT and CDR2 as SNEGSKA (reference sequence). The V and J ends lost 4 bases and 5 bases, in that order; junction bases with no gene match: 11. This CDR3 contains 15 residues. The CDR3 protein is CSAITGGGVRTEAFF. The CDR3, as DNA: TGCAGTGCTATAACAGGGGGCGGGGTGCGGACTGAAGCTTTCTTT.

Of note for this clonotype: It may be a read error: a sequence one base away is much more abundant. The CDR3 does not close with the conserved phenylalanine or tryptophan, likely indicating a read error. It is unclear where the CDR3 begins or ends on the DNA, so no DNA is shown, and the CDR3 is as TCRdb lists it. The chain has TRBV17 and TRBJ1-2; the DNA was not compared with TRBD1, the D call given in the table. TRBV17 is an open reading frame whose function is uncertain. The CDR3 is 13 amino acids in total, end residues counted. Here the CDR3 reads CASGRGTNYGYTS.

This clonotype turned up a few times. The chain uses TRBV20-1 and TRBJ1-5, with D hard to call. Trimming left V 3 bases short and J 0 bases short, with 9 bases between. Germline CDR1 reads DFQATT; CDR2 reads SNEGSKA (reference sequence). This CDR3 region has 14 residues. The CDR3 sequence: CSASAQLSNQPQHF. The CDR3 DNA sequence: TGCAGTGCTAGCGCACAGCTTAGCAATCAGCCCCAGCATTTT.

This clonotype showed up many times. At one end, the junction sequence differs from germline, possibly due to a read error. The V call is TRBV7-8, the J call TRBJ2-7; 10 bases map to TRBD2. CDR3 length: 12 residues. Germline assignment: CDR1 SGHVS and CDR2 FQNEAQ. The CDR3 nucleotides are TGTGCCAGCAGCTTAGGATTCGAGCGGGAGGGCTTC. This sequence encodes CASSLGFEREGF.

The CDR3 nucleotides are TGTGCCAGCAGCGGAGACTGGACCTACGAGACCCAGTACTTC. Protein product: CASSGDWTYETQYF. This chain connects TRBV7-3 to TRBJ2-5; D unresolved. The CDR3 covers 14 residues. Germline V gives CDR1 SGHTA, CDR2 FQGTGA. Trimming shortened V by 5 bases and J by 5 bases, and 15 bases separated the two germline ends.

This clonotype has more than one count but fewer than ten. One end of the junction is discordant with germline, which a read error may explain. The chain recombines TRBV6-1 with TRBJ2-7, with 7 bases fitting TRBD1. The CDR3 has 14 amino acids. Germline CDR1 is MNHNS and CDR2 is SASEGT. CDR3 sequence (DNA): TGTGCCAGCAGAGAAGGGGGCGGTGAGTACGAGCAGTACTTC. This sequence encodes CASREGGGEYEQYF.